This TCR beta chain is drawn from a study of cytomegalovirus exposure and HLA in healthy donors. Study context: A prior study identified 117 million unique TCR beta sequences from about 179 million T cells.

This PCR relied on a set of 60 Vbeta primers and 13 Jbeta primers. In the authors' methods: An analysis performed later counted 81 million or so unique TCR beta chains (around 11 million of them shared). The assay was immunoSEQ multiplex PCR, and TCRdb's table has in-frame clones only and misses some. V, J and clone size reflect that table, while D and trimming were determined from the DNA. This table holds some 150,000 clones, approximately 80% found once. Points on this clone: Antigen specificity is unknown.

Study-wide results and limits: Analyses of presence/absence relied on an assumption of roughly uniform sequencing depth across donors. About 87% or about 30% of the time was how often most TCR beta V segments were productive, according to an earlier analysis.

Germline V gene data show CDR1 as SNHLY and CDR2 as FYNNEI. The CDR3 totals 17 residues. Unmatched junction bases numbered 9, after V lost 3 bases and J lost 1 base. The sequencing sample was made of PBMCs. J is TRBJ2-5 and V is TRBV2, with TRBD2 matching over 9 bases. This sequence originates from a female donor in good health and CMV-seropositive. The CDR3 bases are TGTGCCAGCAGTGACAAGCGGGGGGCTTCTTTCCAAGAGACCCAGTACTTC. Protein product: CASSDKRGASFQETQYF.